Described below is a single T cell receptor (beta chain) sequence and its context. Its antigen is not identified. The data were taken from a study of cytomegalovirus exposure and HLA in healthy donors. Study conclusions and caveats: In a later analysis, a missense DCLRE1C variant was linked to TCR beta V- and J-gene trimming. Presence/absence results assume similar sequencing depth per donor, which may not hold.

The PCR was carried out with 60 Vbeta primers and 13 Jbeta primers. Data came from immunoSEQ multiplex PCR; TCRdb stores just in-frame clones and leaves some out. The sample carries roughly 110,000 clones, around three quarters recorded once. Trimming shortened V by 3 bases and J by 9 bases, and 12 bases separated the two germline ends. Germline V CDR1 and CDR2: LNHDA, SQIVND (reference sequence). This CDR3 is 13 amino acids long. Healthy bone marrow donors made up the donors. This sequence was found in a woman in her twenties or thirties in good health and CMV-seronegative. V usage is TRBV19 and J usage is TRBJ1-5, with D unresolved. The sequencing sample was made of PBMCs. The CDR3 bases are TGTGCCAGTAGTATTGGCGGAGATCGGCCCCAGCATTTT. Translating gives CASSIGGDRPQHF.